This TCR beta chain was identified in a study of radiation and T cells in renal cell carcinoma. Documented time point: blood 2 weeks post-SBRT. The treatment was: 15 Gy SBRT to primary tumor, nephrectomy 4 weeks later. Data came from immunoSEQ multiplex PCR; TCRdb stores just in-frame clones and leaves some out. Of 100,000 to 150,000 clones detected, around 80% appear once; the ten largest clones hold roughly 6%. The CDR3 runs 13 residues. Deletions cut 2 bases from V and 2 bases from J, with 6 bases between. Germline-derived CDR1 and CDR2 are SGHTA and FQGTGA. This TCR derives from a man aged 45-60 years with renal cell carcinoma. The sample consisted of blood, taken from a patient whose treatment included radiotherapy and nephrectomy. The V and J genes are TRBV7-3 and TRBJ2-5, with D unclear. The CDR3 sequence is CASSLSPQETQYF. CDR3 nucleotides: TGTGCCAGCAGCTTATCCCCACAAGAGACCCAGTACTTC.